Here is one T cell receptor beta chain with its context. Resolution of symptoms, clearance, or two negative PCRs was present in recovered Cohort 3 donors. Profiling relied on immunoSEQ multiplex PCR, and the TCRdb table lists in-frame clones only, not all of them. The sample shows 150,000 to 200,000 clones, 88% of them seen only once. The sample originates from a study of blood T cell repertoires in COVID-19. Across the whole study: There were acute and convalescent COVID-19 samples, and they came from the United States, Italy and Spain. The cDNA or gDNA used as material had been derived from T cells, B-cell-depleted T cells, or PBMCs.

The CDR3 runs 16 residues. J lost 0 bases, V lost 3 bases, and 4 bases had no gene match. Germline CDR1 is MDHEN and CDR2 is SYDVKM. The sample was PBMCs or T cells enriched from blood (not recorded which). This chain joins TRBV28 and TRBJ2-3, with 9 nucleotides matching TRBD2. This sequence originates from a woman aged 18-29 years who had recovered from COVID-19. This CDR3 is CASSFAAGGSTDTQYF. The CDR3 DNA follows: TGTGCCAGCAGTTTCGCCGCGGGGGGGAGCACAGATACGCAGTATTTT.